This TCR beta chain derives from a study of shared clonotypes between healthy human individuals. Some clones are missing from TCRdb's copy, which holds only in-frame ones; the method was immunoSEQ multiplex PCR. The sample lists 2 million to 3 million clones; approximately 94% were seen once. Sequencing input: naive CD4+ T cells from PBMCs. Noted subset: CD45RA+ positively selected. The clonotype originates from a man younger than 35 in good health. Some clones in this sample may be carry-over from other donors' samples.

The CDR3 DNA follows: TGTGCCAGCAGCTTTCCCCCGCCTGGGGCCGGGGGAGAAGCTTTCTTT. Its protein is CASSFPPPGAGGEAFF. The V gene is TRBV7-2, the J gene TRBJ1-1, with D perhaps matching TRBD1 (5 bases). The CDR3 runs to 16 residues. V gave up 3 bases and J gave up 8 bases, with 22 bases separating them. Germline V lookup: CDR1 SGHTA, CDR2 FQGNSA.